The 18 T cell receptor beta chains below all came from one sample that was sequenced in a study of early T cells in non-severe SARS-CoV-2 infection. TCRdb ran MiXCR on the 5' RACE reads and lists one entry per CDR3 protein. The repertoire holds tens of thousands of distinct CDR3 sequences, with about 11% as singletons. Sequencing input: whole blood. These receptor sequences come from an adult who was a healthcare worker with PCR-confirmed SARS-CoV-2 infection or an uninfected control (not recorded which).

The sample holds many counts of this clonotype. V and J are TRBV11-3 and TRBJ2-1; maybe TRBD1 (5 bases). V gave up 0 bases and J gave up 15 bases, with 21 bases separating them. The CDR3 runs to 15 residues. The germline CDR1 and CDR2 sequences are SGHNT and YENEEA. The CDR3 here is CASSLDRGQGKSTFF. The CDR3 DNA reads as TGTGCCAGCAGCTTAGATCGCGGACAAGGGAAGAGTACGTTCTTC.

This clonotype was seen more than once but under ten times. The chain joins TRBV7-2 to TRBJ2-5; 8 bases fit TRBD1. Germline CDR1 SGHTA, CDR2 FQGNSA. The CDR3 consists of 14 residues. V was clipped by 6 bases and J by 5 bases; unmatched bases: 8. The CDR3: CASRTTGGRETQYF. The CDR3 bases are TGTGCCAGCAGGACTACAGGGGGAAGGGAGACCCAGTACTTC.

V usage is TRBV6-1 and J usage is TRBJ2-3; D perhaps matches TRBD2 (6 bases). Trimming removed 8 bases at V and 11 bases at J, with 11 bases between. This CDR3 is built from 10 residues. Per the germline V gene, CDR1 is MNHNS and CDR2 is SASEGT. CDR3 DNA: TGTGCCAGCGGCCGGGGAGGGCAGTATTTT. Translation gives CASGRGGQYF.

The V call is TRBV29-1, the J call TRBJ1-2; 7 nucleotides agree with TRBD1. Per germline, CDR1 SQVTM and CDR2 ANQGSEA. The CDR3 totals 13 residues. V trimming: 8 bases; J trimming: 2 bases; junction bases outside the gene matches: 8. CDR3 sequence (DNA): TGCAGCATTACTACAGGGGAGAACTATGGCTACACCTTC. Its translation is CSITTGENYGYTF.

This clonotype was detected many times. Its ends do not fully match the called genes, so a read error is possible. This chain uses TRBV7-9 with TRBJ1-2; D call uncertain. The CDR3 runs 14 residues. Germline lookup yields CDR1 SEHNR and CDR2 FQNEAQ (reference sequence). The CDR3 sequence: CASSFVRSSSSLFF. CDR3 nucleotide sequence: TGTGCCAGCAGCTTCGTTCGGTCCTCCTCAAGCCTCTTCTTC.

This clonotype was detected a few times. The V gene is TRBV5-4, the J gene TRBJ2-3, with TRBD2 matching 8 bases. Germline V gene sequence: CDR1 SGHNT, CDR2 YYREEE (reference sequence). V lost 2 bases to trimming and J lost 2 bases; unmatched junction nucleotides: 7. This CDR3 contains 16 residues. CDR3 sequence reads: CASSLGLASSTDTQYF. The CDR3 DNA reads TGTGCCAGCAGCTTAGGACTAGCATCGTCCACAGATACGCAGTATTTT.

This chain links TRBV29-1 with TRBJ2-5; no definite D call. This CDR3 has 13 amino acids. CDR1 and CDR2 (germline): SQVTM, ANQGSEA. V was pared by 3 bases and J by 4 bases, with 12 bases between. The CDR3: CSVDIFGVETQYF. The CDR3 DNA reads as TGCAGCGTTGATATTTTTGGTGTAGAGACCCAGTACTTC.

This clonotype was recorded at least ten times. The rearrangement links TRBV7-3 to TRBJ2-2; 9 positions agree with TRBD2. The CDR3 totals 14 residues. V lost 5 bases to trimming and J lost 6 bases; unmatched junction nucleotides: 4. From germline, CDR1 is SGHTA and CDR2 FQGTGA. For the CDR3, the DNA is TGTGCCAGCAGCCTTGGGACTAGCCCCGGGGAGCTGTTTTTT. This gives the protein CASSLGTSPGELFF. Supplemented by reference TRBV7-3 and TRBJ2-2, the full variable domain reads GAGVSQTPSNKVTEKGKYVELRCDPISGHTALYWYRQSLGQGPEFLIYFQGTGAADDSGLPNDRFFAVRPEGSVSTLKIQRTERGDSAVYLCASSLGTSPGELFFGEGSRLTVL.

This clonotype showed up just a few times. The rearrangement links TRBV6-5 to TRBJ2-1; maybe TRBD2 (7 bases). The length of the CDR3 is 15 residues. Germline CDR1 reads MNHEY; CDR2 reads SVGAGI. Trimming pared 2 bases from V and 8 bases from J, leaving 16 bases between. The CDR3 DNA is TGTGCCAGCAGTTACATCCCCCGAGGGGGGGATGAGCAGTTCTTC. Translating gives CASSYIPRGGDEQFF.

This clonotype appeared a few times. The V and J genes are TRBV4-1 and TRBJ1-1, with D possibly matching TRBD1 (5 bases). The germline V and J ends were trimmed by 4 bases and 0 bases, with 9 bases remaining between them. Looked up from germline, CDR1 is MGHRA and CDR2 is YSYEKL. The CDR3 is made up of 14 amino acids. The CDR3 DNA follows: TGCGCCAGCAGCCCGACAGCAATGAACACTGAAGCTTTCTTT. Protein sequence: CASSPTAMNTEAFF.

This clonotype has only a few counts. J is TRBJ1-1 and V is TRBV4-2; 9 nucleotides match TRBD1. The CDR3 loop spans 17 amino acids. Germline loops: CDR1 LGHNA, CDR2 YNFKEQ. V dropped 0 bases and J dropped 8; count of bases not matched to a gene: 13. CDR3 in amino acids: CASSQELNRDRDKEAFF. In nucleotides, the CDR3 is TGTGCCAGCAGCCAAGAGCTAAACCGGGACAGGGACAAAGAAGCTTTCTTT.

This clonotype appeared many times. The chain has TRBV5-8 and TRBJ2-7; 7 bases line up with TRBD2. V was pared by 4 bases and J by 3 bases, with 7 bases of the junction left unmatched. Germline V gene lookup returns CDR1 SGHTS and CDR2 YDEGEE. CDR3 length: 14 residues. CDR3 region: CASSPPGGGYEQYF. The CDR3 coding sequence is TGTGCCAGCAGCCCCCCGGGGGGTGGCTACGAGCAGTACTTC. Looking up the rest from reference TRBV5-8 and TRBJ2-7 gives the full variable domain: EAGVTQSPTHLIKTRGQQATLRCSPISGHTSVYWYQQALGLGLQFLLWYDEGEERNRGNFPPRFSGRQFPNYSSELNVNALELEDSALYLCASSPPGGGYEQYFGPGTRLTVT.

This clonotype has ten or more counts. This rearrangement joins TRBV10-1 to TRBJ2-6; D unclear. The CDR3 extends over 12 amino acids. From germline, CDR1 is WNHNN and CDR2 SYGVQD (reference sequence). The germline V and J ends were trimmed by 3 bases and 3 bases, with 0 bases remaining between them. The CDR3 DNA follows: TGCGCCAGCAGTGATGGGGCCAACGTCCTGACTTTC. Translation gives CASSDGANVLTF.

The chain is built from TRBV20-1 and TRBJ2-1; TRBD1 might be the D (5 bases). This CDR3 contains 13 residues. Trimming took off 0 bases at V and 8 bases at J, with 11 bases between the two ends. Germline lookup yields CDR1 DFQATT and CDR2 SNEGSKA (reference sequence). CDR3 amino acids: CSAREIGRDEQFF. In nucleotides, the CDR3 is TGCAGTGCTAGAGAGATCGGCAGGGATGAGCAGTTCTTC.

This clonotype was counted between two and nine times. The CDR3 DNA follows: TGTGCCAGTTCCCCTCCAGGGGCCTCCTACGAGCAGTACTTC. Translated: CASSPPGASYEQYF. The chain uses TRBV25-1 and TRBJ2-7, with a weak D call TRBD1 (6 bases). This CDR3 spans 14 amino acids. CDR1 is MGHDK, CDR2 SYGVNS, per germline. V was trimmed by 9 bases and J by 0 bases, leaving 15 bases between them.

This clonotype was picked up many times. V is TRBV6-2 or TRBV6-3 and J is TRBJ2-5; perhaps TRBD1 as D (5 bases). The CDR3 contains 13 residues. Germline assignment: CDR1 MNHEY and CDR2 SVGEGT. The germline V and J ends were trimmed by 8 bases and 10 bases, with 20 bases remaining between them. The CDR3 loop is CASARLLGAIQYF. In DNA form, the CDR3 reads TGTGCCAGCGCCCGGTTGTTAGGGGCCATCCAGTACTTC.

This clonotype was counted many times. V gene TRBV4-1 combines with J gene TRBJ2-2; a weak D match, TRBD1 (5 bases). Germline V gene lookup returns CDR1 MGHRA and CDR2 YSYEKL. CDR3 length: 14 residues. The V end was cut by 4 bases, the J end by 4 bases, with 10 bases between. DNA of the CDR3: TGCGCCAGCAGCCCTCGGACAACCACCGGGGAGCTGTTTTTT. Translated, it gives CASSPRTTTGELFF.

This chain links TRBV9 with TRBJ1-1; tentative D call: TRBD1 (5 bases). The CDR3 runs to 13 residues. Looked up from germline, CDR1 is SGDLS and CDR2 is YYNGEE. Deletions cut 4 bases from V and 1 base from J, with 8 bases between. In DNA, the CDR3 is TGTGCCAGCAGCTGGGACGGGAACACTGAAGCTTTCTTT. This codes for CASSWDGNTEAFF.